The 10 T cell receptor beta chains in this list originate from one sample, sequenced in a study of shared clonotypes between healthy human individuals. The protocol was immunoSEQ multiplex PCR, while the TCRdb copy is restricted to in-frame clones and leaves out a portion. The table has 1.5 million to 1.9 million clones, nearly 99% seen once; the top ten hold roughly 0.45%. Input material: naive CD4+ T cells sorted from blood. Noted subset: CD45RA+ positively selected. All receptors come from a man aged 25-40 years in good health.

This sequence joins TRBV28 and TRBJ2-7, with 9 bases identical to TRBD1. Germline V gene lookup returns CDR1 MDHEN and CDR2 SYDVKM. There are 15 residues in the CDR3. With 2 bases clipped from V and 2 bases from J, the junction kept 4 bases outside the gene matches. The CDR3 DNA reads TGTGCCAGCAGTTTAGGAGGGACAGGGCCCTACGAGCAGTACTTC. Translating it yields CASSLGGTGPYEQYF.

The V and J genes are TRBV6-5 and TRBJ2-7, with 8 bases fitting TRBD2. Per the germline V gene, CDR1 is MNHEY and CDR2 is SVGAGI. The trim removed 6 bases at V and 6 bases at J, leaving 4 bases unmatched. The CDR3 spans 12 residues. In nucleotides, the CDR3 is TGTGCCAGCAGGGACGGGACTAGCGAGCAGTACTTC. Amino acid sequence: CASRDGTSEQYF.

This chain connects TRBV6-5 to TRBJ1-4; D call uncertain. This CDR3 region has 13 residues. V was shortened by 2 bases and J by 5 bases, with 6 bases between the two germline ends. Germline V gene data show CDR1 as MNHEY and CDR2 as SVGAGI. The CDR3 bases are TGTGCCAGCAGTTACGGACTCAATGAAAAACTGTTTTTT. The encoded protein is CASSYGLNEKLFF.

The V and J genes are TRBV7-2 and TRBJ2-7; D is ambiguous. The germline V gene has CDR1 SGHTA and CDR2 FQGNSA. This CDR3 has 13 residues. V shed 3 bases and J shed 4 bases, with 10 bases lying between them. This CDR3 is CASSFRAPYEQYF. Written as DNA, the CDR3 is TGTGCCAGCAGCTTTCGGGCTCCATACGAGCAGTACTTC.

The chain has TRBV15 and TRBJ2-5; D uncertain. The CDR3 length is 13 residues. CDR1 is LNHNV and CDR2 is YYDKDF in the germline V gene (reference sequence). Trimming removed 0 bases at V and 2 bases at J, with 4 bases between. CDR3 loop: CATSRELQETQYF. The DNA of the CDR3 is TGTGCCACCAGCAGAGAACTACAAGAGACCCAGTACTTC.

This chain uses TRBV6-5 with TRBJ1-2; TRBD1 matches 7 bases. This CDR3 comprises 14 residues. V was pared by 5 bases and J by 5 bases, with 8 bases of the junction left unmatched. Germline CDR1 and CDR2: MNHEY and SVGAGI. Here the CDR3 reads CASSHKGTAYGYTF. The CDR3 DNA follows: TGTGCCAGCAGTCACAAGGGGACAGCGTATGGCTACACCTTC.

J is TRBJ2-7 and V is TRBV23-1, with no clear D. TRBV23-1 is an open reading frame whose function is uncertain. The ends were cut back, 11 bases at V and 1 base at J, with 15 bases in the middle. The CDR3 length is 13 residues. The CDR3 is CAPQPQPSYEQYF. The CDR3 bases are TGCGCCCCACAGCCCCAACCTTCCTACGAGCAGTACTTC.

The chain links TRBV19 to TRBJ2-1, with D uncertain. The CDR3 is made up of 16 amino acids. Germline lookup yields CDR1 LNHDA and CDR2 SQIVND (reference sequence). The V gene lost 6 bases and the J gene lost 3 bases, with 18 bases spanning the gap. CDR3 sequence (DNA): TGTGCCAGTAGGCAAAATCTGGGGATCGACTACAATGAGCAGTTCTTC. It encodes CASRQNLGIDYNEQFF.

This sequence joins TRBV28 and TRBJ2-1; possibly TRBD1 for D (6 bases). The germline CDR1 and CDR2 sequences are MDHEN and SYDVKM. Trimming cost V 5 bases and J 8 bases, with 19 bases left between them. CDR3 size: 15 residues. CDR3 coding DNA: TGTGCCAGCAGTCCGCCCAGACAGGTTTCATATGAGCAGTTCTTC. Its protein product is CASSPPRQVSYEQFF.

Only one count was recorded for this clone. This chain joins TRBV18 and TRBJ1-1, with a possible D match to TRBD1 (5 bases). The ends were cut back, 5 bases at V and 0 bases at J, with 13 bases in the middle. Germline-derived CDR1 and CDR2 are KGHSH and LQKENI. The CDR3 has 15 amino acids. CDR3: CASSAGTALNTEAFF. The CDR3 DNA is TGTGCCAGCTCAGCAGGGACGGCGTTGAACACTGAAGCTTTCTTT.